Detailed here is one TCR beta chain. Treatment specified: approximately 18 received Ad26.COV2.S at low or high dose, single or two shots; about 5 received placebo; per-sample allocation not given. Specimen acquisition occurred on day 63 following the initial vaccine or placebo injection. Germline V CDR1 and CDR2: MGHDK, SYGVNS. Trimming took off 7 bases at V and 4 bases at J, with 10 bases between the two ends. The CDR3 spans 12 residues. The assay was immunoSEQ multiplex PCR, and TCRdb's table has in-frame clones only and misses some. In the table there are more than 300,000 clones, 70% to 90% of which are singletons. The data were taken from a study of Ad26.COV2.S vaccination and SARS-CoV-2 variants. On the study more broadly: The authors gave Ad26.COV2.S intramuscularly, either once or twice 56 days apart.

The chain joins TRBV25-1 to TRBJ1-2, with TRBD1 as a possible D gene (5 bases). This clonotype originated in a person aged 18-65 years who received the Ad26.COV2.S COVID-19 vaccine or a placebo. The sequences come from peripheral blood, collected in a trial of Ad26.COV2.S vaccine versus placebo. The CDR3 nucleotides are TGTGCCAGCACGGATCAGGGCTATGGCTACACCTTC. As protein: CASTDQGYGYTF.